The source of this TCR beta chain is a study of cytomegalovirus exposure and HLA in healthy donors (dated by TCRdb to about 2017). About the investigation overall: According to an earlier analysis of 550 to 750 of the donors, 200 million or so T cells yielded 117 million unique TCR beta sequences and approximately 300 Gb of sequence data. Donor age, sex, ethnicity and CMV serostatus were collected together with the repertoire data. To study patterns of TCR occurrence, a later analysis re-analyzed previously published TCR beta repertoires from 550 to 800 donors and added high-resolution HLA genotyping. High-throughput TCR immunosequencing, statistical association of individual TCRs with disease status, and machine learning were combined to predict cytomegalovirus infection status. Among around 400 genotyped donors of the cohort, an average of around 220,000 unique TCR beta nucleotide sequences was sequenced per donor, of which roughly 17% were non-productive. All discovery cohort repertoires had been generated on a single sequencing platform. An early release that covered about 600 HLA-typed donors contained 250 to 350 gigabases of sequencing data and roughly 84 million unique TCR sequences. The genetic ancestry cluster associated with self-reported Caucasian donors included around 76% of the roughly 380 genotyped donors. The later analysis used no new phenotypic data to find candidate immune exposures, relying instead on TCR beta sequences and their occurrence across donors. A later genetic analysis used genome-wide SNP genotypes for about 55% of the 666 donors, treating that subset as a discovery cohort. Because of strong linkage in the cohort, roughly five DR-DQ haplotypes were treated as single units for association and clustering. Typing coverage varied by locus: about 620-630 donors for A, B, C, DRB1 and DQB1; about 520 for DQA1; about 600 for DPA1; 450 to 480 for DPB1. Both class I and class II loci were covered by HLA typing, at four-digit resolution. To decide whether each TCR beta V gene segment behaved as functional or pseudogenic, an earlier analysis of approximately 600 of the donors relied on high-throughput TCR beta sequencing. The study was designed to test whether signatures of past pathogen exposure could be identified by cataloging public T cell receptors. The study used immunosequencing to profile the T cell repertoires of more than 650 subjects and linked those repertoires to cytomegalovirus serostatus. Besides the first cohort of around 700 subjects, a separate validation cohort made up of roughly 120 different subjects was used.

The research as a whole found: Specific HLA alleles were associated with 15,000 to 20,000 TCR beta sequences at a false discovery rate of 0.05 in a later analysis. Because counts were too low, roughly 16 rarely observed V segments, including chromosome 9 orphons, were excluded from the earlier analysis of some 590 of the donors. While some public TCRs were present in many individuals, most TCR sequences turned up only very rarely across donors. Three of the identified cytomegalovirus-associated TCR beta chains were confirmed in vitro to be specific for cytomegalovirus antigens. A later analysis found that HLA-associated TCR beta chains were more clonally expanded and had lower generation probabilities than equally common non-associated chains. Because HLA typing was unavailable for some donors at each locus, only the typed subset was used in association tests. In an earlier analysis of about 600 of the donors, most TCR beta V segments appeared in productive rearrangements about 87% or about 30% of the time, broadly matching IMGT annotations. In a later analysis, most CMV-associated TCR beta chains were found to appear HLA-restricted, with HLA associations seemingly driven largely by CMV exposure. CMV serostatus was the only immune exposure information available for the cohort. The authors suggested that the approach could potentially be generalized to other disease states and immunological phenotypes. A cluster of highly shared sequence variants was judged likely to be a technical artifact of the sequencing pipeline. In a later analysis, several top co-occurrence clusters were reported to appear linked to parvovirus B19, influenza, CMV and Epstein-Barr virus. A further reported finding was that TCR beta sequences accurately predicted the HLA-A and HLA-B alleles for most subjects in the first cohort. A total of 150 or so TCR beta chains were listed by the study as associated with cytomegalovirus. Correlated functional status among segregating V segments might reflect linkage disequilibrium, but an unknown experimental factor could not be ruled out. Because the 87-base-pair reads could not distinguish some IMGT-functional V segments, including TRBV6-2 and TRBV6-3, those segments were excluded. In both the original and validation cohorts, the classifier was reported to diagnose cytomegalovirus status with high specificity and sensitivity. In a later analysis, TCR association rates were found to vary across HLA loci, with the most associated TCRs seen for DRB1 alleles and the fewest for HLA-C alleles. When HLA alleles, especially DR and DQ, strongly co-occurred, TCR associations were difficult to assign to individual alleles. According to a later genetic analysis, donors in an Asian-associated ancestry cluster had fewer N-insertions in productive TCRs than the roughly 700-donor mean. Sequencing depth was assumed to be roughly uniform across donors in the presence/absence analyses, though that assumption may not hold. An association between a missense DCLRE1C variant and V-gene and J-gene trimming of TCR beta chains was found in a later genetic analysis and replicated in an independent cohort. Only TCR beta chains were sequenced in this cohort, and the absence of alpha or paired-chain data limited detectable features.

Libraries came from the immunoSEQ multiplex PCR assay. A mixture of 60 forward primers for TCR Vbeta segments and 13 reverse primers for TCR Jbeta segments was used in the multiplex PCR. The CDR3 region of rearranged TCR beta genes was amplified from genomic DNA with a multiplex PCR assay. The Illumina HiSeq System was used to sequence the amplified TCR beta libraries as 87-base-pair reads. Per the authors' processing: Across the 700 or so repertoires, a later analysis counted roughly 84 million unique TCR beta chains, some 11 million of which were shared by at least two donors. Raw reads were error-corrected and collapsed into unique sequences by a nearest-neighbor algorithm in which closely related sequences were merged to remove PCR and sequencing errors. Alignment of CDR3 sequences to IMGT reference sequences was used to assign V, D and J gene segments. For a sequence to be retained, a match of at least six nucleotides to both a V gene segment and a J gene segment was required. Rearrangements were called productive when the CDR3 lacked stop codons and stayed in frame with V and J; all others were non-productive. Following IMGT convention, CDR3 was defined as the stretch from the second conserved V-encoded cysteine to the conserved J-encoded phenylalanine. In an earlier analysis of more than 550 of the donors, sequences lacking an unambiguous match to a single V gene segment were excluded. In an earlier analysis of around 590 of the donors, a V segment was called functional when productive rearrangements were above 56.7%, and segregating when the standard deviation between donors exceeded 5%. To diagnose cytomegalovirus status from the catalog of TCR beta chain sequences, a statistical classification framework was built. In a later analysis, V and J genes were assigned by comparing TCR nucleotide sequences against IMGT/GENE-DB human TR gene sequences. In a later analysis, CDR3 sequences and most-parsimonious VDJ recombination scenarios were assigned using the TCRdist pipeline. In a later analysis, each TCR beta chain was defined by its CDR3 amino acid sequence together with its V-gene family, and reads lacking a unique V-gene family were excluded. To address suspected cross-contamination and a sequencing artifact, a later analysis removed approximately 600 highly shared, low-generation-probability nucleotide sequences. For each public chain, a later analysis derived a clonal expansion index from normalized ranks of inferred template counts within each repertoire. In a later analysis, generation probabilities were computed with a VDJ recombination model fitted to out-of-frame rearrangements, and the resulting probabilities were checked against IGoR. Hypergeometric tests were used in a later analysis to score TCR-TCR, TCR-HLA and TCR-CMV co-occurrence, with a repertoire-size bias correction applied to the TCR pairs. A later analysis estimated false discovery rates by permuting HLA or CMV assignments 20 times. In a later analysis, co-occurring TCRs were grouped using DBSCAN, with TCRdist sequence similarity added in when clustering inside HLA-allele-positive subsets. For co-occurrence clustering, repertoires with fewer than 30,000 or more than 120,000 public chains were excluded, along with several repertoires with anomalous nucleotide sharing. This is the immuneACCESS table as TCRdb keeps it, with only in-frame sequences that have V and J called. A part of the clones is gone; compared with another copy, unresolved V genes explain less than half, and the rest is unexplained. V, J and clone size derive from that table, while D and trimming were established from the DNA sequence. This sample has 150,000 to 200,000 clones in its table, and about 80% of those were observed once. The ten biggest clones cover approximately 2% of the sample.

For this chain, trimming is 0 bases at the V end and 6 bases at the J end, and the number of junction bases without a gene match is 10. CDR1 is given as LGHNA and CDR2 as YNFKEQ, both from the germline V gene. Counted from cysteine to phenylalanine, this CDR3 has 16 amino acids. The only DNA kept is the CDR3, 48 bases in frame from the first base. In total, approximately 610 healthy bone marrow donors made up the cohort. Cohort members were all nominally healthy when sampled, although unrecorded immune exposures were likely present. The donor was CMV seronegative and belonged to the group of 352 seronegative cohort members. A peripheral blood sample was collected from each donor, and TCR beta sequencing was performed on peripheral blood mononuclear cells. The Qiagen DNeasy Blood Extraction Kit was used to extract genomic DNA from the blood cell samples. As for this clone: Its target antigen remains unknown. Base qualities are missing; no much larger clone stands one base away.

The sequence joins TRBV4-2 to TRBJ2-7; TRBD2 matches 8 bases in the middle. The sequence came from a female donor in good health and CMV-seronegative. Sequencing used PBMCs. The bases read TGTGCCAGCAGCCAAGAGGTACCGGGACTAGTCTCCGAGCAGTACTTC. Its translation is CASSQEVPGLVSEQYF.